This TCR beta chain came from a study of cytomegalovirus exposure and HLA in healthy donors. This table comes from immunoSEQ multiplex PCR, and its TCRdb copy is limited to in-frame clones, with some not included. The repertoire holds under 200,000 clones, with about 90% as singletons. The CDR3 is made up of 17 amino acids. The chain employs TRBV12-2 and TRBJ2-7; the table calls TRBD1, which could not be checked here. TRBV12-2 is a listed pseudogene. Sequencing was carried out using PBMCs. The origin of this receptor is a woman aged 18 to 35 in good health and CMV-seropositive. The CDR3 DNA reads as TGTGCAAGTCGCTTAGCACTACAGGGGGGGGCCCCCCACGAGCAGTACTTC. It yields the protein CASRLALQGGAPHEQYF.